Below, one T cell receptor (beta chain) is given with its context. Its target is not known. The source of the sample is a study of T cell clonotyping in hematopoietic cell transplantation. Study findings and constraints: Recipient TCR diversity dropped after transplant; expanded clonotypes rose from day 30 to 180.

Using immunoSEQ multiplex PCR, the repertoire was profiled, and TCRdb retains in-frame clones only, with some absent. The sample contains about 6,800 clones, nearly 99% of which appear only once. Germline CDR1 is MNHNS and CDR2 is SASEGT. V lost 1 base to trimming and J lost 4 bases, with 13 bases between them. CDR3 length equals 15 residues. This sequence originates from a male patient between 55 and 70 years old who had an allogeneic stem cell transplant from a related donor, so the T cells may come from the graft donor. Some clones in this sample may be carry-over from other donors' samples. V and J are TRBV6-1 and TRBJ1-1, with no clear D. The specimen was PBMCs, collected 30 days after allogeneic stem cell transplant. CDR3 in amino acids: CASSEGAGFFTEAFF. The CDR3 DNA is TGTGCCAGCAGTGAAGGGGCAGGCTTTTTCACTGAAGCTTTCTTT.